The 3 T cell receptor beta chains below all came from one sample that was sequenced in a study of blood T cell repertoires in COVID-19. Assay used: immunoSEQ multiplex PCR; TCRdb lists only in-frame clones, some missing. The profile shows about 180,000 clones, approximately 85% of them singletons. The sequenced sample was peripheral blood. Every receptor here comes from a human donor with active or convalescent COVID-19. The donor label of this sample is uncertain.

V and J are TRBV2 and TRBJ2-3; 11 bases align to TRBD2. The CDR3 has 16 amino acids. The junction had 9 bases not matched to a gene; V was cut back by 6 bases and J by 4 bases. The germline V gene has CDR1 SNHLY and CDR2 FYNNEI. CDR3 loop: CASSVPIAGGADTQYF. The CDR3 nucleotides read TGTGCCAGCAGCGTACCCATAGCGGGAGGGGCAGATACGCAGTATTTT.

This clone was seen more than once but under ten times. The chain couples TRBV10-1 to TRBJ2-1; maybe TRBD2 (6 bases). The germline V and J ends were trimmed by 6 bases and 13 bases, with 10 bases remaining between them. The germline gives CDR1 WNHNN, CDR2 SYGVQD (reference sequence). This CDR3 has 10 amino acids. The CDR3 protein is CASRPGDQFF. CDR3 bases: TGCGCCAGCAGGCCGGGGGATCAGTTCTTC.

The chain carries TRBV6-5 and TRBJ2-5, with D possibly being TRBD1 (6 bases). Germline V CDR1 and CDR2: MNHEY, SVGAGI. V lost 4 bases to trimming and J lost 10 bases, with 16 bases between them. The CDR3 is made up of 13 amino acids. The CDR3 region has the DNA TGTGCCAGCAGTTCCCCCGGGACACCTAGCCAGTACTTC. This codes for CASSSPGTPSQYF.